The present T cell receptor (beta chain) was sequenced within a study of cytomegalovirus exposure and HLA in healthy donors. Germline loops: CDR1 KGHSH, CDR2 LQKENI. The V end was cut by 2 bases, the J end by 3 bases, with 7 bases between. This CDR3 has 13 residues. Amplification used 60 Vbeta primers and 13 Jbeta primers. TCRdb's copy holds only in-frame clones and misses some; the assay was immunoSEQ multiplex PCR. The sample has about 240,000 clones; around 78% are singletons. This clone has more than one count but fewer than ten. Source material: PBMCs. The V gene is TRBV18, the J gene TRBJ1-1; D not resolved. This TCR came from a boy aged 5-17 years in good health and CMV-seronegative. The CDR3 nucleotides read TGTGCCAGCTCACCATCTCGGGACACTGAAGCTTTCTTT. It encodes CASSPSRDTEAFF.